This TCR beta chain was identified during a study of blood T cell repertoires in COVID-19. Sequencing used immunoSEQ multiplex PCR; TCRdb keeps in-frame clones, though not all of them. The table shows under 300,000 clones, with around nine tenths occurring only once. This CDR3 comprises 13 residues. With 6 bases removed from V and 4 bases from J, the gap between germline ends came to 14 bases. Germline values: CDR1 SGHRS, CDR2 YFSETQ. The sequenced material came from PBMCs or T cells enriched from blood (not recorded which). This receptor was obtained from a woman aged 55-75 years in a cohort exposed to, infected with or recovered from COVID-19 (not recorded which). The rearrangement uses TRBV5-1 and TRBJ2-7, with TRBD1 as a possible D gene (5 bases). CDR3 residues: CASNSGQTYEQYF. The CDR3 DNA reads TGCGCCAGCAACTCAGGGCAAACTTACGAGCAGTACTTC.